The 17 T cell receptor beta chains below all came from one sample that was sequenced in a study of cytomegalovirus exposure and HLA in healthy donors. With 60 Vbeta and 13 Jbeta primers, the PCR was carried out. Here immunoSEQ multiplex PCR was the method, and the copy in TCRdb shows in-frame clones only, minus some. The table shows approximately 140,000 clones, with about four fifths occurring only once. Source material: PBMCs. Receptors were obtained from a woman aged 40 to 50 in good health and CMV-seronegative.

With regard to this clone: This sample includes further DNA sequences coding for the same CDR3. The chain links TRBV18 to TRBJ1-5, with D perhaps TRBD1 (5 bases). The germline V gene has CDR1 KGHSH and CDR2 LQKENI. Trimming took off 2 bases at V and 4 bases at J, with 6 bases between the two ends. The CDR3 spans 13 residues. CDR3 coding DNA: TGTGCCAGCTCACCAGACAGAAATCAGCCCCAGCATTTT. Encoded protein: CASSPDRNQPQHF.

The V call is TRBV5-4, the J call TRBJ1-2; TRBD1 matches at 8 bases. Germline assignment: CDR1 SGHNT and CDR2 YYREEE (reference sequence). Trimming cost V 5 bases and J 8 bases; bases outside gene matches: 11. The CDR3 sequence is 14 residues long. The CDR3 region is CASRFTGGPVGYTF. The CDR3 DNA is TGTGCCAGCAGGTTTACAGGGGGACCAGTCGGCTACACCTTC.

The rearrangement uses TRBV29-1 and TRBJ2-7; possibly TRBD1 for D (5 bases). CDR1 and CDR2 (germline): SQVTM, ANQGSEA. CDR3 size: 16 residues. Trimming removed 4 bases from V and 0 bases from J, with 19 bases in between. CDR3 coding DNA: TGCAGCGTTGTAGGCAGGACATCTCAGAGCTCCTACGAGCAGTACTTC. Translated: CSVVGRTSQSSYEQYF.

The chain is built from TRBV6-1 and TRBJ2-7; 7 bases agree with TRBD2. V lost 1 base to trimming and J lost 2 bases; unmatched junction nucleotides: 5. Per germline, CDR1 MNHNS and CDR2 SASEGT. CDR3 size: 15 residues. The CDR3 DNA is TGTGCCAGCAGTGAAGGACTAGCCGCGACCTACGAGCAGTACTTC. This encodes CASSEGLAATYEQYF.

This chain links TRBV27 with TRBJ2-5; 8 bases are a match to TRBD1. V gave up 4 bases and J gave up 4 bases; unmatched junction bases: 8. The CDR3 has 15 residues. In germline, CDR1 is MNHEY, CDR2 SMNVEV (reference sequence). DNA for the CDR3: TGTGCCAGCAGTTCCTACAGGGGGAAGAGAGAGACCCAGTACTTC. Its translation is CASSSYRGKRETQYF.

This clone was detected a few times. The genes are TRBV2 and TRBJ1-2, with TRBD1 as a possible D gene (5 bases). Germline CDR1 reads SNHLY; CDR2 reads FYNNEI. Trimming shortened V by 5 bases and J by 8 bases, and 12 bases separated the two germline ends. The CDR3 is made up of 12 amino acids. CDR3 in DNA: TGTGCCAGCAGTCTGGGACTAGGCGGCTACACCTTC. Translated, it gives CASSLGLGGYTF.

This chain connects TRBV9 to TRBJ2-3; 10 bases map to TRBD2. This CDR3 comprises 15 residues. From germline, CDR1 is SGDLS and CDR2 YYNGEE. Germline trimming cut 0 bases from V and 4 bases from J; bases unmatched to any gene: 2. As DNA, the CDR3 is TGTGCCAGCAGCGTAGCCAGCGGGAGGGCAGATACGCAGTATTTT. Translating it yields CASSVASGRADTQYF.

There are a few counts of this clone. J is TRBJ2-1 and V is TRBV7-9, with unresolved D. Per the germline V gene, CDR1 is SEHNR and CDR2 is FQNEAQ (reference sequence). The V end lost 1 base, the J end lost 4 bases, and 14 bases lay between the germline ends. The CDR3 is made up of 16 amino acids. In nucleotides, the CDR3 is TGTGCCAGCAGCTTAGAGTTGGGCAGAGAGTACAATGAGCAGTTCTTC. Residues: CASSLELGREYNEQFF.

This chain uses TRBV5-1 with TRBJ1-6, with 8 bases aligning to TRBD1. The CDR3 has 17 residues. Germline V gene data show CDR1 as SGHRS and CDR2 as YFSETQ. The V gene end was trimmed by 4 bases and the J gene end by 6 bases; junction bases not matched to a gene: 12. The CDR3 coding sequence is TGCGCCAGCAGCGCCGGGACAGGCGGTCCAGGTAATTCACCCCTCCACTTT. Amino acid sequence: CASSAGTGGPGNSPLHF. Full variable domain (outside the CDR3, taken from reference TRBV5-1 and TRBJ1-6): KAGVTQTPRYLIKTRGQQVTLSCSPISGHRSVSWYQQTPGQGLQFLFEYFSETQRNKGNFPGRFSGRQFSNSRSEMNVSTLELGDSALYLCASSAGTGGPGNSPLHFGNGTRLTVT.

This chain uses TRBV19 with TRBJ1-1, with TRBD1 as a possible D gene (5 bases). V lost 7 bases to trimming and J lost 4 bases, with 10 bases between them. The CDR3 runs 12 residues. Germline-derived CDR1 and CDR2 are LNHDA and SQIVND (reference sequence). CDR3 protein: CASNGGVTEAFF. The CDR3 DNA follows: TGTGCCAGTAACGGGGGTGTCACTGAAGCTTTCTTT.

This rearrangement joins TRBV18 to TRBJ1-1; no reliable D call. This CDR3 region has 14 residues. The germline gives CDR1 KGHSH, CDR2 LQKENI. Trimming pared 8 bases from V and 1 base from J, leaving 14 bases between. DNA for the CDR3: TGTGCCAGCACCCCTGGACGGGGGAACACTGAAGCTTTCTTT. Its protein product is CASTPGRGNTEAFF.

The chain's CDR3 is CASSLYGGGQGWNEQFF. As DNA, the CDR3 is TGTGCCAGCAGTTTATATGGGGGGGGACAGGGGTGGAATGAGCAGTTCTTC. V gene TRBV28 combines with J gene TRBJ2-1, with 10 bases lining up with TRBD1. The CDR3 is 17 amino acids. After removal of 1 base from V and 7 bases from J, the junction contained 10 bases not matched to a gene. Germline V gene sequence: CDR1 MDHEN, CDR2 SYDVKM. Filled out from reference TRBV28 and TRBJ2-1, the complete variable domain reads DVKVTQSSRYLVKRTGEKVFLECVQDMDHENMFWYRQDPGLGLRLIYFSYDVKMKEKGDIPEGYSVSREKKERFSLILESASTNQTSMYLCASSLYGGGQGWNEQFFGPGTRLTVL.

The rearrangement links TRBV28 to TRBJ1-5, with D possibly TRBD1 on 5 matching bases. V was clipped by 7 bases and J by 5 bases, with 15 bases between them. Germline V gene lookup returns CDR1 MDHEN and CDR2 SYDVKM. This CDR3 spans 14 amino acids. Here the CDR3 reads CASTFSGDYQPQHF. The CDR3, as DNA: TGTGCCAGCACCTTTTCTGGGGACTATCAGCCCCAGCATTTT.

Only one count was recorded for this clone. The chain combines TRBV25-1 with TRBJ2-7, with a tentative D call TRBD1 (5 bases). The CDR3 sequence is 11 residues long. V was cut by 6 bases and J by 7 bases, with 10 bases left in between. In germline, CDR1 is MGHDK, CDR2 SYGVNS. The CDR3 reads CASRGREEQYF. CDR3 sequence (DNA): TGTGCCAGCAGGGGCAGGGAAGAGCAGTACTTC.

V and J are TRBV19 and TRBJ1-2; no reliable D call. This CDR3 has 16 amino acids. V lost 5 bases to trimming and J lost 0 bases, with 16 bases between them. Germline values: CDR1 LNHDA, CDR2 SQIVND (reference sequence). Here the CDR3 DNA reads TGTGCCAGTAGTGCCAACCCAGGTTCCGCTAACTATGGCTACACCTTC. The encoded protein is CASSANPGSANYGYTF.

CDR3 in amino acids: CATSRRTSGAVGPYNEQFF. CDR3 in DNA: TGTGCCACCAGCAGAAGGACTAGCGGGGCGGTAGGACCCTACAATGAGCAGTTCTTC. The chain employs TRBV15 and TRBJ2-1; 12 positions agree with TRBD2. The ends lost 2 bases at V and 2 bases at J; junction bases unmatched: 10. Germline CDR1 and CDR2: LNHNV and YYDKDF (reference sequence). The CDR3 is 19 amino acids.

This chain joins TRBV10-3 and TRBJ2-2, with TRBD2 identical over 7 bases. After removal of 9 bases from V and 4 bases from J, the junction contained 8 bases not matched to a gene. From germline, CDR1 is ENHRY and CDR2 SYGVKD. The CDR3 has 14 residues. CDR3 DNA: TGTGCCATTCCTATGGGAGGGAGCACCGGGGAGCTGTTTTTT. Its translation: CAIPMGGSTGELFF.